This is a list of T cell receptor beta chains from one sample in a study of T cells in Graves' hyperthyroidism and ophthalmopathy. TCRdb called the multiplex PCR reads again in MiXCR, with one record for every CDR3 protein. The table shows under 650,000 distinct CDR3 sequences, with 15% to 20% occurring only once. Sequencing was performed on blood. Receptor source: a woman aged 25 to 45 with Graves' hyperthyroidism. Both conserved end residues are part of each CDR3. The D gene is left open where the match is weak. Clone size is shown for a subset of rows, as once, few, many or a class of expanded clone.

TGTGCCAGCAGCTCCCGAGGGGTGGCGGCCTACGAGCAGTACTTC	CASSSRGVAAYEQYF	TRBJ2-7	NA	many	TRBV11-3
TGTGCCAGCAGGCTTGTGGGGGGGAACACAGATACGCAGTATTTT	CASRLVGGNTDTQYF	TRBJ2-3	TRBD2	many	TRBV11-2
TGTGCCAGCAGTTTGCGGTGGGATGGCTACACCTTC	CASSLRWDGYTF	TRBJ1-2	NA	NA	TRBV28
TGTGCCAGCAGATTGAACAATGAGCAGTTCTTC	CASRLNNEQFF	TRBJ2-1	NA	few	TRBV12-3/TRBV12-4
TGTGCCAGCAGTTTAACTCACTCTGGAAACACCATATATTTT	CASSLTHSGNTIYF	TRBJ1-3	NA	many	TRBV27
TGTGCCAGCAGGAACCCTCTCCTAAGGGCGGGAGGCCCGATGAGCTCCTACAATGAGCAGTTCTTC	CASRNPLLRAGGPMSSYNEQFF	TRBJ2-1	TRBD2	many	TRBV6-2/TRBV6-3
TGTGCCAGCAGCGGGAGCGGGGTAGATACGCAGTATTTT	CASSGSGVDTQYF	TRBJ2-3	TRBD2	many	TRBV11-2
TGTGCCAGCAGCACAACGCAGGCCCCCGAGACCCAGTACTTC	CASSTTQAPETQYF	TRBJ2-5	NA	NA	TRBV7-9
TGTGCCAGTAGTGCGAAGTACAGGGACGCACATGAGCAGTTCTTC	CASSAKYRDAHEQFF	TRBJ2-1	NA	NA	TRBV19
TGTGCCAGCAGCTTAGGAGGGCCGAGGAGTTCCTATGGCTACACCTTC	CASSLGGPRSSYGYTF	TRBJ1-2	NA	NA	TRBV7-8
TGTGCCAGCACCAAACCCCCATTCCTCGGGGAGCTGTTTTTT	CASTKPPFLGELFF	TRBJ2-2	NA	few	TRBV6-1
TGTGCCAGCAGTGGGGGACTAGCGGGAGACGAGCAGTACTTC	CASSGGLAGDEQYF	TRBJ2-7	TRBD2	NA	TRBV2
TGTGCCATCAGGGGGACTAGCGGGAGATTTCATGAGCAGTTCTTC	CAIRGTSGRFHEQFF	TRBJ2-1	TRBD2	few	TRBV10-3
TGCAGTGCTAGTAGGACAAGAAATGAAAAACTGTTTTTT	CSASRTRNEKLFF	TRBJ1-4	NA	NA	TRBV20-1
TGTGCCAGCAGCCATAAGGGCACCGGGGAGCTGTTTTTT	CASSHKGTGELFF	TRBJ2-2	NA	many	TRBV7-3
TGTGCCAGCAGCCATACAACGGCTGAAGCTTTCTTT	CASSHTTAEAFF	TRBJ1-1	NA	many	TRBV13
TGTGCCAGCAGCGTAGGGCGTGCAACGAGCACAGATACGCAGTATTTT	CASSVGRATSTDTQYF	TRBJ2-3	NA	NA	TRBV9
TGTGCCAGCAGTTTAAGGGGTCTGCAATACACCGGGGAGCTGTTTTTT	CASSLRGLQYTGELFF	TRBJ2-2	NA	few	TRBV27
TGTGCCAGCAGCTTCGCCCTAGCGGAAACCTACGAGCAGTACTTC	CASSFALAETYEQYF	TRBJ2-7	TRBD2	many	TRBV11-1
TGCAGTGCGCCGGACAGGGGGACCTACGAGCAGTACTTC	CSAPDRGTYEQYF	TRBJ2-7	TRBD1	many	TRBV20-1
TGTGCCAGCAGCTTCCCGACCAGCGCCCAAGAGACCCAGTACTTC	CASSFPTSAQETQYF	TRBJ2-5	NA	NA	TRBV7-2
TGTGCCAGCAGCTGGTCCTTCCGAGGTGGCTACACCTTC	CASSWSFRGGYTF	TRBJ1-2	NA	NA	TRBV12-3/TRBV12-4
TGTGCCACCAGCAGACCGACAGAATGGAATTCACCCCTCCACTTT	CATSRPTEWNSPLHF	TRBJ1-6	NA	NA	TRBV15
TGTGCCAGCGGCCTTGGGACTTCTACTTCACCCCTCCACTTT	CASGLGTSTSPLHF	TRBJ1-6	NA	few	TRBV12-3/TRBV12-4
TGTGCCAGCAGTTACTCCCGAGGGACTGGCCCTAGCACCGGGGAGCTGTTTTTT	CASSYSRGTGPSTGELFF	TRBJ2-2	NA	many	TRBV6-2/TRBV6-3
TGCAGTGCTAGAGATCTAAGGGGGAGGGCTATCCACAATGAGCAGTTCTTC	CSARDLRGRAIHNEQFF	TRBJ2-1	NA	NA	TRBV20-1
TGTGCCTGGAGTAAAGGGGTACAAGAGACCCAGTACTTC	CAWSKGVQETQYF	TRBJ2-5	NA	many	TRBV30
TGTGCCAGCAGCTTAGTCCGGGGGTACGAGCAGTACTTC	CASSLVRGYEQYF	TRBJ2-7	NA	many	TRBV7-8
TGTGCCAGCAGCTGGGAAAACAGGGGGCCTGAAGCTTTCTTT	CASSWENRGPEAFF	TRBJ1-1	TRBD1	many	TRBV5-6
TGCAGTGCTCCCCCCGGGACAGTCCCAAAAATAGCGGGAGGGCCGTCATATACGCAGTATTTT	CSAPPGTVPKIAGGPSYTQYF	TRBJ2-3	TRBD2	many	TRBV20-1
TGTGCCACCAGCAGAGAAGGGGGGAGCTCTGGAAACACCATATATTTT	CATSREGGSSGNTIYF	TRBJ1-3	NA	few	TRBV15
TGTGCCAGCAGCCAGGGGACAGACTACGAGCAGTACTTC	CASSQGTDYEQYF	TRBJ2-7	TRBD1	many	TRBV3-1
TGTGCCGTCCATGTACAAGAGACCCAGTACTTC	CAVHVQETQYF	TRBJ2-5	NA	many	TRBV7-8
TGTGCCAGCAGTGAAGCGCGAGGTACCGCGAGGGTTGGAGGTGGCTACACCTTC	CASSEARGTARVGGGYTF	TRBJ1-2	NA	many	TRBV2
TGTGCCGCTGCCCTAACTAGCGACTCCACCGGGGAGCTGTTTTTT	CAAALTSDSTGELFF	TRBJ2-2	TRBD2	few	TRBV27
TGTGCCAGCTCACCATCGGCGCTTGGGGTTACGGTCGGCGGCTACACCTTC	CASSPSALGVTVGGYTF	TRBJ1-2	NA	NA	TRBV18
TGTGCCAGCAGCCAATGGACCGGACACAATGAGCAGTTCTTC	CASSQWTGHNEQFF	TRBJ2-1	NA	many	TRBV14
TGCAGCGCTTCAAACCGGCAGGGGAATCCTTACGAGCAGTACTTC	CSASNRQGNPYEQYF	TRBJ2-7	NA	few	TRBV29-1
TGTGCCAGCAGACTAGCGGCAGGAAACATTCAGTACTTC	CASRLAAGNIQYF	TRBJ2-4	TRBD2	many	TRBV12-3/TRBV12-4
TGTGCCATCAATCCGACGAGGAGCAATCAGCCCCAGCATTTT	CAINPTRSNQPQHF	TRBJ1-5	NA	few	TRBV10-3
TGTGCCAGCAGCCAAGATCTATCCCCCAGGGGAAGGTACGAGCAGTACTTC	CASSQDLSPRGRYEQYF	TRBJ2-7	NA	NA	TRBV3-1
TGTGCCACCAGTGGGGGGGGAGGGCAGGGGAAGGGTGAGCAGTTCTTC	CATSGGGGQGKGEQFF	TRBJ2-1	NA	many	TRBV24-1
TGTGCCAGTACCCCAGGAGTGCGGAACTATGGCTACACCTTC	CASTPGVRNYGYTF	TRBJ1-2	NA	NA	TRBV19
TGTGCCAGCAGTGACCCCGGGGGCGTCAATGAGCAGTTCTTC	CASSDPGGVNEQFF	TRBJ2-1	NA	many	TRBV27
TGTGCCAGCAGTTGGACTAGCGGGAGCATCACAGATACGCAGTATTTT	CASSWTSGSITDTQYF	TRBJ2-3	TRBD2	NA	TRBV6-5
TGTGCCAGCTCACCTCTATCTTCGGGACAGGGGGCTGGTGGCTACACCTTC	CASSPLSSGQGAGGYTF	TRBJ1-2	TRBD1	NA	TRBV18
TGTGCCAGCAGCCGATGGACAGGGGGAAACACCGGGGAGCTGTTTTTT	CASSRWTGGNTGELFF	TRBJ2-2	TRBD1	NA	TRBV7-9
TGTGCCAGCAGTCTCAGGACTAGCGGTAGCACAGATACGCAGTATTTT	CASSLRTSGSTDTQYF	TRBJ2-3	TRBD2	many	TRBV28
TGTGCCAGCAGTTACCTCTCCAGGGCTGATCAGTTCTTC	CASSYLSRADQFF	TRBJ2-1	NA	many	TRBV6-5
TGTGCCAGCAGTGCGCTGGACGGAACCCAAGAGACCCAGTACTTC	CASSALDGTQETQYF	TRBJ2-5	NA	many	TRBV2
TGTGCCAGCAGTGGACAGGGAAGCTCCTACAATGAGCAGTTCTTC	CASSGQGSSYNEQFF	TRBJ2-1	TRBD1	many	TRBV2
TGCGCCAGCAGCTTGGCGGGGACTAGCTCGCCCCGGAACAATGAGCAGTTCTTC	CASSLAGTSSPRNNEQFF	TRBJ2-1	TRBD2	few	TRBV5-1
TGTGCCAGCAGCTCATCAGGGGCCTACGAGCAGTACTTC	CASSSSGAYEQYF	TRBJ2-7	NA	many	TRBV7-8
TGCAGTGCTAGAGATTCCAAACTAGCGGGAGTGGCTGAGCAGTTCTTC	CSARDSKLAGVAEQFF	TRBJ2-1	TRBD2	many	TRBV20-1
TGTGCCAGCAGTGAAGCGCGTTCGTACAATGAGCAGTTCTTC	CASSEARSYNEQFF	TRBJ2-1	NA	few	TRBV2
TGCAGCGTTGGCAGACAGCTCCTCGGGCCTTACTCCTACGAGCAGTACTTC	CSVGRQLLGPYSYEQYF	TRBJ2-7	NA	few	TRBV29-1
TGTGCCAGTAGGAGACAGCACAATGAGCAGTTCTTC	CASRRQHNEQFF	TRBJ2-1	NA	many	TRBV6-1
TGTGCCACCAGCAGAGTCGAACAATATCAGCCCCAGCATTTT	CATSRVEQYQPQHF	TRBJ1-5	NA	NA	TRBV15
TGTGCCAGCAGCCATGGGACAGGGGCCTACGAGCAGTACTTC	CASSHGTGAYEQYF	TRBJ2-7	TRBD1	many	TRBV3-1
TGCGCCAGCAGCCAAGTTCTAGCGGGAGGTTCAGATACGCAGTATTTT	CASSQVLAGGSDTQYF	TRBJ2-3	TRBD2	many	TRBV4-1